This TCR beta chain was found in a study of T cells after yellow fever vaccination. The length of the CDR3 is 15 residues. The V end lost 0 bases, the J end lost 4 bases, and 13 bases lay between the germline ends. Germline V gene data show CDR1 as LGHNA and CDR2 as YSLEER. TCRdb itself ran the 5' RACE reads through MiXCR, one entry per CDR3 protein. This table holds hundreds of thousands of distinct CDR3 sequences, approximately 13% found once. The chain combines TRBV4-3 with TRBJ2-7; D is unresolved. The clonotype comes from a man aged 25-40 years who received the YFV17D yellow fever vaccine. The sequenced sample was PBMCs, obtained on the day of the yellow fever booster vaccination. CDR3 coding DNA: TGCGCCAGCAGCCAAGATCTGGACGGTGGGTACGAGCAGTACTTC. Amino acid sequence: CASSQDLDGGYEQYF.